One sample yielded the 32 T cell receptor beta chains listed below, sequenced in a study of molecular identifiers for immune sequencing clone quantification. One entry per CDR3 protein results from TCRdb running MiXCR on the PCR reads. The sample yields some 590,000 distinct CDR3 sequences, 25% seen once. Sequencing used naive CD8+ T cells from blood, with Jurkat cell RNA spiked in. Subset described: FACS-sorted CD8+CD4-CCR7+CD45RA+ naive T cells. The receptors stem from a human donor in good health. Some libraries in this study had Jurkat cell RNA spiked in.

There are many counts of this clonotype. This sequence joins TRBV5-1 and TRBJ2-7; weak D call: TRBD1 (5 bases). The germline V and J ends were trimmed by 4 bases and 5 bases, with 19 bases remaining between them. CDR1 and CDR2 from the germline V gene are SGHRS and YFSETQ. The CDR3 loop spans 15 amino acids. The DNA of the CDR3 is TGCGCCAGCAGCCTGGCGTTACAGGACCCCCACGAGCAGTACTTC. Amino acid sequence: CASSLALQDPHEQYF.

This clonotype has only a few counts. The chain links TRBV20-1 to TRBJ2-3; D is ambiguous. The CDR3 contains 12 residues. Trimming left V 3 bases short and J 1 base short, with 5 bases between. CDR1 and CDR2 (germline): DFQATT, SNEGSKA (reference sequence). The CDR3 sequence is CSASQGTDTQYF. In nucleotides, the CDR3 is TGCAGTGCTAGCCAGGGCACAGATACGCAGTATTTT.

Ten or more counts support this clonotype. V usage is TRBV6-5 and J usage is TRBJ2-7; D remains unclear. V lost 4 bases and J lost 0, with 7 bases in between. From germline, CDR1 is MNHEY and CDR2 SVGAGI. This CDR3 is built from 13 residues. This CDR3 is CASSWSDSYEQYF. The CDR3 region has the DNA TGTGCCAGCAGTTGGAGCGACTCCTACGAGCAGTACTTC.

The table lists this clonotype with a few counts. This chain connects TRBV15 to TRBJ2-3; 10 nucleotides line up with TRBD2. Trimming removed 5 bases from V and 4 bases from J; junction bases left unmatched: 3. The germline V gene encodes CDR1 LNHNV and CDR2 YYDKDF (reference sequence). The CDR3 consists of 14 residues. CDR3 in amino acids: CATSASGSADTQYF. The CDR3 region has the DNA TGTGCCACCAGCGCTAGCGGGAGCGCAGATACGCAGTATTTT.

This clonotype was counted between two and nine times. The rearrangement links TRBV7-2 to TRBJ1-6; D might be TRBD1 (6 bases). Trimming cost V 1 base and J 8 bases, with 15 bases left between them. The germline V gene encodes CDR1 SGHTA and CDR2 FQGNSA. This CDR3 has 16 residues. The CDR3 protein is CASSLVSGGQDSPLHF. In nucleotides, the CDR3 is TGTGCCAGCAGCTTAGTTTCTGGGGGGCAAGATTCACCCCTCCACTTT.

With respect to this clonotype: At one of its ends the junction is not consistent with the germline gene, which may arise from a read error. V gene TRBV7-9 combines with J gene TRBJ2-7; D remains ambiguous. The CDR3 sequence is 12 residues long. Germline CDR1 SEHNR, CDR2 FQNEAQ (reference sequence). CDR3 in amino acids: CASSLSGHKQYF. Here the CDR3 DNA reads TGTGCCAGCAGCTTAAGTGGGCACAAGCAATACTTC.

In this sample, this clonotype turned up many times. V and J are TRBV6-6 and TRBJ2-4, with 7 bases lining up with TRBD2. CDR1 is MNHNY, CDR2 SVGAGI, per germline (reference sequence). The ends lost 6 bases at V and 6 bases at J; junction bases unmatched: 20. The CDR3 is 18 residues long. CDR3 nucleotides: TGTGCCAGCAGCCCTTTGGGGTCCGAGCGGGACGGGCGAAACATTCAGTACTTC. Encoded protein: CASSPLGSERDGRNIQYF.

This clonotype is a singleton in its sample. V and J are TRBV19 and TRBJ2-1; D remains ambiguous. Trimming pared 3 bases from V and 9 bases from J, leaving 6 bases between. Looked up from germline, CDR1 is LNHDA and CDR2 is SQIVND (reference sequence). CDR3 length: 11 amino acids. The CDR3 sequence is CASSIAVEQFF. CDR3 nucleotides: TGTGCCAGTAGTATTGCGGTTGAGCAGTTCTTC. Full variable domain (rest looked up from reference TRBV19 and TRBJ2-1): DGGITQSPKYLFRKEGQNVTLSCEQNLNHDAMYWYRQDPGQGLRLIYYSQIVNDFQKGDIAEGYSVSREKKESFPLTVTSAQKNPTAFYLCASSIAVEQFFGPGTRLTVL.

Regarding this clonotype: This could be a read error, since a much larger clone is one nucleotide away. The rearrangement joins TRBV21-1 to TRBJ2-5; the table's D call TRBD1 went unverified against the DNA. TRBV21-1 is classified as a pseudogene. This CDR3 spans 14 amino acids. CDR3 bases: TGTGCCGGCAGCAACCCCTACAAGATCTTGACCCAGTACTTC. It is translated as CAGSNPYKILTQYF.

This clonotype was picked up a small number of times. The chain couples TRBV9 to TRBJ2-3; 8 bases line up with TRBD2. Germline trimming cut 4 bases from V and 1 base from J; bases unmatched to any gene: 11. Germline CDR1 SGDLS, CDR2 YYNGEE. The CDR3 has 17 residues. The CDR3 DNA reads as TGTGCCAGCAGCCAAGCTTCTAGCGGGCTACGCACAGATACGCAGTATTTT. Translation gives CASSQASSGLRTDTQYF.

This chain connects TRBV2 to TRBJ1-4, with 9 bases fitting TRBD1. Looked up from germline, CDR1 is SNHLY and CDR2 is FYNNEI. This CDR3 comprises 15 residues. V dropped 5 bases and J dropped 10; count of bases not matched to a gene: 11. The CDR3 DNA reads TGTGCCAGCAGTCCGACCCGGGACAGGGTAGGAAAACTGTTTTTT. Its protein is CASSPTRDRVGKLFF.

This clonotype was recorded many times. The rearrangement links TRBV5-5 to TRBJ2-3; 12 bases match TRBD2. With V trimmed by 5 bases and J by 3 bases, 10 bases remained unmatched. CDR3 length: 17 residues. The germline CDR1 and CDR2 sequences are SGHKS and YYEKEE (reference sequence). The CDR3 DNA reads TGTGCCAGCAGGATCCCTACTAGCGGGGGGTTGACAGATACGCAGTATTTT. Residues: CASRIPTSGGLTDTQYF.

CDR3: CASTRLAGGSSYEQYF. CDR3 nucleotide sequence: TGCGCCAGCACCCGACTAGCGGGGGGCAGCTCCTACGAGCAGTACTTC. The gene calls are TRBV4-1 and TRBJ2-7; 13 bases are a match to TRBD2. This CDR3 has 16 residues. Trimming removed 7 bases from V and 0 bases from J; junction bases left unmatched: 6. The germline CDR1 and CDR2 sequences are MGHRA and YSYEKL.

V is TRBV12-3 or TRBV12-4 and J is TRBJ1-1; no firm D call. V was pared by 6 bases and J by 6 bases, with 17 bases between. The CDR3 covers 14 residues. CDR3 sequence (DNA): TGTGCCAGCAGATACGGGCAGGAACCTTCTGAAGCTTTCTTT. Its translation: CASRYGQEPSEAFF.

This clonotype was counted a few times. The V and J genes are TRBV12-3 or TRBV12-4 and TRBJ1-5; TRBD1 matches at 7 bases. V lost 8 bases and J lost 2; bases outside the gene matches: 3. The CDR3 spans 13 residues. As DNA, the CDR3 is TGTGCCAGCGCAGGGGGAGGCAATCAGCCCCAGCATTTT. The encoded protein is CASAGGGNQPQHF.

Worth noting for this clonotype: It may be a read error: a sequence one base away is much more abundant. The rearrangement links TRBV28 to TRBJ2-7; D tentatively reads TRBD1 or TRBD2 (6 bases each). This CDR3 has 17 residues. Germline V gene lookup returns CDR1 MDHEN and CDR2 SYDVKM. V was cut by 6 bases and J by 6 bases, with 27 bases left in between. In nucleotides, the CDR3 is TGTGCCAGCAGCTCCCGAAGGTCACACGGGGGCTGGTCCGAGCAGTACTTC. Translating gives CASSSRRSHGGWSEQYF.

In its sample, this clonotype was seen many times. The rearrangement links TRBV19 to TRBJ1-1; D gene unclear. V gave up 3 bases and J gave up 1 base, with 3 bases separating them. The germline CDR1 and CDR2 sequences are LNHDA and SQIVND (reference sequence). The CDR3 extends over 12 amino acids. The CDR3 loop is CASSIRNTEAFF. The CDR3 coding sequence is TGTGCCAGTAGTATTCGGAACACTGAAGCTTTCTTT.

The table lists this clonotype with many counts. The V and J genes are TRBV30 and TRBJ2-7; D gene ambiguous. V lost 1 base, J lost 4 bases, and 8 bases lay in between. In germline, CDR1 is GTSNPN, CDR2 SVGIG (reference sequence). This CDR3 has 12 residues. The CDR3 region has the DNA TGTGCCTGGAGTGCGGCCGGGTACGAGCAGTACTTC. Translated: CAWSAAGYEQYF.

This clonotype was found a few times. This chain joins TRBV5-4 and TRBJ1-1; D possibly corresponds to TRBD1 (6 bases). CDR1 is SGHNT, CDR2 YYREEE, per germline (reference sequence). With 7 bases removed from V and 5 bases from J, the gap between germline ends came to 15 bases. The CDR3 extends over 13 amino acids. CDR3 nucleotide sequence: TGTGCCAGCGAGGAGGGGGATGCGACTGAAGCTTTCTTT. It codes for CASEEGDATEAFF.

A remark on this clonotype: This sequence may be a read error, since a much larger clone differs from it by one base. The chain combines TRBV20-1 with TRBJ1-5, with D maybe TRBD1 (5 bases). Trimming stripped 6 bases from V and 7 bases from J, with 16 bases between. The CDR3 is made up of 13 amino acids. CDR1 and CDR2 (germline): DFQATT, SNEGSKA (reference sequence). CDR3 sequence: CSAGPGRAQPQHF. In nucleotides, the CDR3 is TGCAGTGCGGGACCGGGACGGGCCCAGCCCCAGCATTTT.

On this clonotype itself: A read error is possible here, since a much larger clone lies one base away. Lacking the conserved final phenylalanine or tryptophan, this CDR3 likely reflects a read error. The genes are TRBV7-9 and TRBJ1-1; 7 bases fit TRBD1. V was clipped by 5 bases and J by 4 bases; unmatched bases: 4. From germline, CDR1 is SEHNR and CDR2 FQNEAQ (reference sequence). This CDR3 contains 13 residues. The CDR3 DNA reads as TGTGCCAGCAGCCAGGGACAGATCACTGAAGCTTTCTCT. It yields the protein CASSQGQITEAFS.

The sample holds a few counts of this clonotype. The chain has TRBV5-6 and TRBJ2-1; the D is unclear. The germline CDR1 and CDR2 sequences are SGHDT and YYEEEE. Trimming stripped 0 bases from V and 1 base from J, with 8 bases between. The CDR3 consists of 15 residues. This chain's CDR3 is CASSLVLMSYNEQFF. The CDR3 DNA follows: TGTGCCAGCAGCTTGGTTCTAATGTCCTACAATGAGCAGTTCTTC.

This clonotype showed up many times. This chain uses TRBV28 with TRBJ1-5; D unresolved. This CDR3 is 11 amino acids long. The V end was cut by 8 bases, the J end by 5 bases, with 7 bases between. Germline V lookup: CDR1 MDHEN, CDR2 SYDVKM. CDR3 bases: TGTGCCAGCCGAACCGATCAGCCCCAGCATTTT. Translation gives CASRTDQPQHF.

The chain employs TRBV20-1 and TRBJ2-3; 11 bases align to TRBD2. Germline loops: CDR1 DFQATT, CDR2 SNEGSKA (reference sequence). J lost 3 bases, V lost 0 bases, and 8 bases had no gene match. The CDR3 loop spans 17 amino acids. The CDR3 sequence is CSARETTGTSGTDTQYF. The CDR3 DNA is TGCAGTGCTAGAGAAACAACCGGGACTAGCGGTACAGATACGCAGTATTTT.

A word on this clonotype: A much larger clone differs from this one at a single base, so this may be a read error. The chain employs TRBV4-1 and TRBJ1-4; D may be TRBD1 (5 bases). The CDR3 is made up of 18 amino acids. The germline CDR1 and CDR2 sequences are MGHRA and YSYEKL. In DNA form, the CDR3 reads TGCGCCAGCAGCCAAGTTGTTAGCACGGGACCAACTAGTGAAAAACTGTTTTTT. Protein sequence: CASSQVVSTGPTSEKLFF.

Note on this clonotype: A much bigger clone sits one base away, suggesting this may be a read error. The rearrangement joins TRBV19 to TRBJ1-3, with 11 bases aligning to TRBD1. CDR1 and CDR2 (germline): LNHDA, SQIVND (reference sequence). The CDR3 spans 18 residues. CDR3 bases: TGTGCCAGTAGTCCCGGACGGACAGGGGGCAATTCTGGAAACACCATACATTTT. It encodes CASSPGRTGGNSGNTIHF.

This clonotype was seen a few times. V usage is TRBV12-3 or TRBV12-4 and J usage is TRBJ2-1; 10 bases are shared with TRBD2. V lost 10 bases and J lost 5; bases outside the gene matches: 8. CDR3 length: 14 residues. CDR3 sequence reads: CATRAGGPNNEQFF. The CDR3 bases are TGTGCCACACGAGCGGGAGGGCCCAACAATGAGCAGTTCTTC.

This clonotype was picked up many times. The gene calls are TRBV4-1 and TRBJ2-3; 10 positions match TRBD2. The CDR3 is made up of 15 amino acids. Trimming removed 2 bases from V and 4 bases from J; junction bases left unmatched: 3. Germline-derived CDR1 and CDR2 are MGHRA and YSYEKL. The CDR3 region is CASSQSSGGADTQYF. The CDR3 DNA is TGCGCCAGCAGCCAATCAAGCGGGGGGGCAGATACGCAGTATTTT.

The chain joins TRBV20-1 to TRBJ2-7, with TRBD1 as a possible D gene (7 bases). In germline, CDR1 is DFQATT, CDR2 SNEGSKA (reference sequence). The CDR3 spans 13 residues. V was pared by 3 bases and J by 9 bases, with 18 bases between. The CDR3 DNA reads TGCAGTGCTAGGGGCAGGGGGGCTAACGTGCAGTACTTC. This sequence encodes CSARGRGANVQYF.

This clonotype turned up a few times. The chain links TRBV14 to TRBJ2-7; unclear D gene. CDR3 size: 13 residues. Looked up from germline, CDR1 is SGHDN and CDR2 is FVKESK. V was clipped by 4 bases and J by 6 bases, with 13 bases between them. CDR3 sequence: CASSPLVWGEQYF. The CDR3 DNA is TGTGCCAGCAGCCCCCTGGTGTGGGGCGAGCAGTACTTC.

The J gene is TRBJ2-2, the V gene TRBV19, with TRBD1 identical over 8 bases. Germline V gene lookup returns CDR1 LNHDA and CDR2 SQIVND (reference sequence). CDR3 size: 16 residues. Trimming at V came to 5 bases and at J to 2 bases, leaving 7 bases not matched to a gene. The CDR3 here is CASSPPDRVNTGELFF. DNA of the CDR3: TGTGCCAGTAGTCCCCCGGACAGGGTAAACACCGGGGAGCTGTTTTTT.

This sequence joins TRBV27 and TRBJ2-7, with unresolved D. Trimming took off 6 bases at V and 6 bases at J, with 18 bases between the two ends. The germline V gene encodes CDR1 MNHEY and CDR2 SMNVEV (reference sequence). This CDR3 is 14 amino acids long. CDR3 sequence reads: CASSPQNRFGEQYF. Here the CDR3 DNA reads TGTGCCAGCAGCCCACAAAACCGATTTGGCGAGCAGTACTTC.